A selection of T cell receptor beta chains follows, all from one sample in a study of relationships among human T cell subsets. Using its own MiXCR run on the multiplex PCR reads, TCRdb lists one record per CDR3 protein. The table has under 6,500 distinct CDR3 sequences, 65% seen once. Sequenced input: CD8+ T cells sorted from blood. The receptor set was obtained from a middle-aged man in good health. The conserved cysteine and the conserved F or W are not part of the CDR3 here.

v_call	cdr3_aa
TRBV11-2	ASSSKYGEQY
TRBV29-1	SVEEGRYTEAF
TRBV7-8	ASNGGTGELF
TRBV28	ASSLGHLRAYEQY
TRBV20-1	RTSGSINEQF
TRBV5-1	ASSLAGGTDTQY
TRBV13	ASSPGLAGNEQF
TRBV4-1	ASRNGVEQF
TRBV11-1	ASSFGTAYEQY
TRBV11-2	ASGTGINQPQH
TRBV7-9	ASSLSGGSDTQY
TRBV20-1	SVGTSGRADTQY
TRBV7-9	ASSYSGQPNYNEQF
TRBV27	ASSLSPDFNGYT
TRBV28	ASSFRGPAVEQY
TRBV11-2	ASSLTNPGGPTYEQY
TRBV3-1	ASSLAGGGKNIQY
TRBV5-4	ASSLASASYEQY
TRBV10-3	AIRTGANTEAF
TRBV7-9	ASSLAGEAYEQY
TRBV25-1	ASSDPSGNEQF